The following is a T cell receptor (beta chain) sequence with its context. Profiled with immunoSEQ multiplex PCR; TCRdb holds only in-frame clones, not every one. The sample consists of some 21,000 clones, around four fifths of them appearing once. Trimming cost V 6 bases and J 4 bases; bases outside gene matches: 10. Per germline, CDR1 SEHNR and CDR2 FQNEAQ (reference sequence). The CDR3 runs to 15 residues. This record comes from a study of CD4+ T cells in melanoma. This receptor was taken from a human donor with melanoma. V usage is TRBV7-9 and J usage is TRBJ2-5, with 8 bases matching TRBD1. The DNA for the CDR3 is TGTGCCAGCAGTAAGGGGACAGGACAAGTAGAGACCCAGTACTTC. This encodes CASSKGTGQVETQYF.